Listed below are T cell receptor beta chains from one sample, sequenced in a study of neurological immune-mediated disorders. TCRdb re-derived calls from the 5' RACE reads in MiXCR, one entry per CDR3 protein. The table records about 35,000 distinct CDR3 sequences, 7% to 8% of them present only once. What was sequenced was PBMCs. Source of these receptors: a woman aged 40 to 50 in good health. CDR3s include the opening cysteine and the closing phenylalanine or tryptophan. Fields, in order: clone size, V gene, J gene, CDR3 length, D gene, CDR3 protein, CDR3 DNA. A D gene is named only where the DNA matches it firmly. Clone sizes are given selectively: once, few, many, or a class where the clone is expanded.

size: many
V: TRBV28
J: TRBJ1-4
length: 17
D: TRBD1
CDR3: CASSPWTGDGHGEKLFF
DNA: TGTGCCAGCAGTCCCTGGACAGGGGACGGCCATGGTGAAAAACTGTTTTTT

size: many
V: TRBV4-1
J: TRBJ1-2
length: 13
D: .
CDR3: CASSPTGPGGYTF
DNA: TGCGCCAGCAGCCCGACAGGTCCGGGAGGCTACACCTTC

size: many
V: TRBV20-1
J: TRBJ2-3
length: 15
D: .
CDR3: CSAPGWAPSPDTQYF
DNA: TGCAGTGCTCCCGGGTGGGCCCCCAGCCCAGATACGCAGTATTTT

size: few
V: TRBV30
J: TRBJ2-1
length: 12
D: .
CDR3: CAWSVGWNEQFF
DNA: TGTGCCTGGAGTGTAGGGTGGAATGAGCAGTTCTTC

size: many
V: TRBV28
J: TRBJ2-4
length: 15
D: .
CDR3: CASSLPSSGKNIQYF
DNA: TGTGCCAGCAGTTTGCCCTCAAGCGGTAAAAACATTCAGTACTTC

size: many
V: TRBV21-1
J: TRBJ2-4
length: 18
D: .
CDR3: CASSKDATILIAKNIQYF
DNA: TGTGCCAGCAGCAAAGACGCGACCATACTAATAGCCAAAAACATTCAGTACTTC

size: many
V: TRBV20-1
J: TRBJ1-1
length: 14
D: .
CDR3: CSARAGLMNTEAFF
DNA: TGCAGTGCTAGAGCAGGCCTTATGAACACTGAAGCTTTCTTT

size: many
V: TRBV5-1
J: TRBJ1-2
length: 14
D: TRBD1
CDR3: CASSSSDRGHGYTF
DNA: TGCGCCAGCAGCTCATCGGACAGGGGGCATGGCTACACCTTC

size: many
V: TRBV9
J: TRBJ2-3
length: 15
D: TRBD2
CDR3: CASSVVVAGGDTQYF
DNA: TGTGCCAGCAGCGTAGTGGTAGCGGGAGGAGATACGCAGTATTTT

size: many
V: TRBV7-8
J: TRBJ2-1
length: 17
D: .
CDR3: CASSLIRGGLGSDAQFF
DNA: TGTGCCAGCAGCTTAATCCGAGGGGGGCTTGGGAGCGATGCGCAGTTCTTC

size: many
V: TRBV12-3/TRBV12-4
J: TRBJ1-2
length: 13
D: .
CDR3: CASIQTGSYGYTF
DNA: TGTGCCAGCATCCAAACAGGGTCCTATGGCTACACCTTC

size: .
V: TRBV13
J: TRBJ1-1
length: 14
D: .
CDR3: CASSKEWPSAEAFF
DNA: TGTGCCAGCAGCAAAGAATGGCCCAGCGCTGAAGCTTTCTTT

size: many
V: TRBV28
J: TRBJ1-2
length: 12
D: .
CDR3: CASVRESYGYTF
DNA: TGTGCCAGCGTGCGGGAGTCTTATGGCTACACCTTC

size: few
V: TRBV5-1
J: TRBJ1-1
length: 15
D: TRBD1
CDR3: CASSSLGTGNTEAFF
DNA: TGCGCCAGCAGCTCGTTGGGGACAGGGAACACTGAAGCTTTCTTT

size: many
V: TRBV24-1
J: TRBJ2-5
length: 13
D: TRBD2
CDR3: CATSERGKETQYF
DNA: TGTGCCACCAGTGAGCGGGGGAAGGAGACCCAGTACTTC

size: many
V: TRBV13
J: TRBJ2-5
length: 15
D: TRBD2
CDR3: CASSSPAGGQETQYF
DNA: TGTGCCAGCAGCTCCCCGGCGGGGGGTCAAGAGACCCAGTACTTC

size: many
V: TRBV18
J: TRBJ1-1
length: 14
D: TRBD1
CDR3: CASSGRDRDSEAFF
DNA: TGTGCCAGCTCAGGCCGGGACAGGGACTCTGAAGCTTTCTTT

size: .
V: TRBV14
J: TRBJ2-7
length: 11
D: .
CDR3: CASSKTYEQYF
DNA: TGTGCCAGCAGCAAAACTTACGAGCAGTACTTC

size: few
V: TRBV27
J: TRBJ1-1
length: 13
D: .
CDR3: CASSLYGNTEAFF
DNA: TGTGCCAGCAGTTTATATGGGAACACTGAAGCTTTCTTT

size: .
V: TRBV24-1
J: TRBJ2-1
length: 16
D: TRBD2
CDR3: CTTSVLASGSRHEQFF
DNA: TGTACCACCAGTGTTCTCGCTAGCGGGAGTCGCCATGAGCAATTCTTC

size: many
V: TRBV5-1
J: TRBJ2-1
length: 15
D: TRBD2
CDR3: CASSRSGGAMDEQFF
DNA: TGCGCCAGCAGCCGTAGCGGGGGGGCCATGGATGAGCAGTTCTTC

size: many
V: TRBV5-1
J: TRBJ2-7
length: 14
D: .
CDR3: CASSFQADSYEQYF
DNA: TGCGCCAGCAGCTTCCAGGCCGACTCCTACGAGCAGTACTTC